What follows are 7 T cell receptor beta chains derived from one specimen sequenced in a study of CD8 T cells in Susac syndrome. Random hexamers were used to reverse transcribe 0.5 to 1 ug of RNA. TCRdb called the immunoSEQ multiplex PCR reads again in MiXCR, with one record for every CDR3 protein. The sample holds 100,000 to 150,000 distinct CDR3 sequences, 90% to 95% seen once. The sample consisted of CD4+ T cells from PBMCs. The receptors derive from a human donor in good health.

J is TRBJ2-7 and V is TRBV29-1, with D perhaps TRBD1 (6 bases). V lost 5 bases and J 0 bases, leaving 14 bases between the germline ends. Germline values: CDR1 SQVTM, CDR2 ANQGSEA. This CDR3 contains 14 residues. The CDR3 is CSVRLGQNSYEQYF. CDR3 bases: TGCAGCGTTCGTCTAGGACAGAACTCCTACGAGCAGTACTTC.

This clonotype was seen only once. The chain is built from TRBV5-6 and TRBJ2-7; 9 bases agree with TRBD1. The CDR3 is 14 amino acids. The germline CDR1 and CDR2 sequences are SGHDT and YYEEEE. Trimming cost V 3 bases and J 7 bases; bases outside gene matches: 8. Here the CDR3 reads CASSYLQGAGEQYF. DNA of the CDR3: TGTGCCAGCAGCTACCTACAGGGGGCGGGGGAGCAGTACTTC.

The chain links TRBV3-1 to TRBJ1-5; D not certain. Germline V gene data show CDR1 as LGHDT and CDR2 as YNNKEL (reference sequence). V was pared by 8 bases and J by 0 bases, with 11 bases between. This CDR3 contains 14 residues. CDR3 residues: CASGGYNSNQPQHF. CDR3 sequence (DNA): TGTGCCAGCGGAGGGTATAATAGCAATCAGCCCCAGCATTTT.

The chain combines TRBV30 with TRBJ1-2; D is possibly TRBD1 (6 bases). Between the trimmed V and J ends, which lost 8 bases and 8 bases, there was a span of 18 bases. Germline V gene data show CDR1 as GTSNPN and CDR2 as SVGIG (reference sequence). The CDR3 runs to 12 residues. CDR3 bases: TGTGCCGGGGGCGCAGGAAGTAGGGGCTACACCTTC. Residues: CAGGAGSRGYTF.

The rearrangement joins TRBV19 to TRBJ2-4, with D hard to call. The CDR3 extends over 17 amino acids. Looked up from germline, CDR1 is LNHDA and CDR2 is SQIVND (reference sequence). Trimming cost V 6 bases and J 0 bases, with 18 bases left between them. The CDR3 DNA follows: TGTGCCAGTAGCCCTTACGCGCGGCCAGTAGCCAAAAACATTCAGTACTTC. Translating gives CASSPYARPVAKNIQYF.

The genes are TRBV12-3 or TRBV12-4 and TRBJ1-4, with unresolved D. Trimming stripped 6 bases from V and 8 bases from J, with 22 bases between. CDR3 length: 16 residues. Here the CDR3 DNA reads TGTGCCAGCAGAGCCGCTCGGGCCCCCTGGAGGGAAAAACTGTTTTTT. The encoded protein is CASRAARAPWREKLFF.

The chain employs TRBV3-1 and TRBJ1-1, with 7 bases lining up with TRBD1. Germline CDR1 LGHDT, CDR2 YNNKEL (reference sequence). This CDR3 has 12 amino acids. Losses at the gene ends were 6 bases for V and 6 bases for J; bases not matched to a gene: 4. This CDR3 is CASRTGAAEAFF. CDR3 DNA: TGTGCCAGCAGAACAGGGGCGGCTGAAGCTTTCTTT.